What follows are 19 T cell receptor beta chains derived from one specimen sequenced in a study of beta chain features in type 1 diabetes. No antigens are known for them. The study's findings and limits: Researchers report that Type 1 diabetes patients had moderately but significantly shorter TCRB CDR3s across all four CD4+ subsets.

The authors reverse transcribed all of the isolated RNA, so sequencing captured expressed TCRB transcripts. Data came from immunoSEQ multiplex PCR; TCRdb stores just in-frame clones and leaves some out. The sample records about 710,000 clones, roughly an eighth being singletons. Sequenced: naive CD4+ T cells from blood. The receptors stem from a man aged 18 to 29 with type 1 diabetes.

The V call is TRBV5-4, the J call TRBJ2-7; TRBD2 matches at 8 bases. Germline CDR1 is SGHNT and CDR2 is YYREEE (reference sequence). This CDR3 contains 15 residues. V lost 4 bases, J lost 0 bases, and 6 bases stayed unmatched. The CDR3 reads CASSLSGISSYEQYF. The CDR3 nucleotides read TGTGCCAGCAGCCTTAGCGGGATCAGCTCCTACGAGCAGTACTTC.

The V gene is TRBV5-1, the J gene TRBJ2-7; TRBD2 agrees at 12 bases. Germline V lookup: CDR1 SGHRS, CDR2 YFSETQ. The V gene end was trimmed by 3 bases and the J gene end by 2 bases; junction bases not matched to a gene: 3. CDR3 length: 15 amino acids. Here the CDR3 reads CASSSPSGRAYEQYF. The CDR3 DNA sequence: TGCGCCAGCAGCTCCCCTAGCGGGAGGGCCTACGAGCAGTACTTC. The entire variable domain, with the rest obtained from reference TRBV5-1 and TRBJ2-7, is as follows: KAGVTQTPRYLIKTRGQQVTLSCSPISGHRSVSWYQQTPGQGLQFLFEYFSETQRNKGNFPGRFSGRQFSNSRSEMNVSTLELGDSALYLCASSSPSGRAYEQYFGPGTRLTVT.

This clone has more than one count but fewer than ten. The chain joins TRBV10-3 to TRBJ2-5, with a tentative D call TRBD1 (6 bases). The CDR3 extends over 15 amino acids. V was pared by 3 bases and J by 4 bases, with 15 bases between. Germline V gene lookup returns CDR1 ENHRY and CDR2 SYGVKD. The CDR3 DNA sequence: TGTGCCATCAGTGATGATCACAGGGACGTAGAGACCCAGTACTTC. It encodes CAISDDHRDVETQYF.

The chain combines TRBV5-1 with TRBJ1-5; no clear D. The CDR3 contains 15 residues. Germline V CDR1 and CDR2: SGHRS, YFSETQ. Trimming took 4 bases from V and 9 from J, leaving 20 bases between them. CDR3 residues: CASSEGSGAIRPQHF. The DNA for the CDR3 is TGCGCCAGCAGCGAGGGCAGTGGTGCCATTAGGCCCCAGCATTTT.

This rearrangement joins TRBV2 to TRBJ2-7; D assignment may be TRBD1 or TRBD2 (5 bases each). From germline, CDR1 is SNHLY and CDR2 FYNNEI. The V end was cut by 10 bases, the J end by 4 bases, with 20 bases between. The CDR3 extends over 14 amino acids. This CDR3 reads CANTPGRLGYEQYF. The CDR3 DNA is TGTGCCAACACTCCGGGGCGCCTCGGGTACGAGCAGTACTTC.

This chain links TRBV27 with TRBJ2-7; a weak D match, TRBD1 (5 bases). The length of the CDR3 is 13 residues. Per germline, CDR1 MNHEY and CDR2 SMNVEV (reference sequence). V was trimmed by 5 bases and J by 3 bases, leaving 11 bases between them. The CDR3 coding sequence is TGTGCCAGCAGTAGGCCCCAGGGCTACGAGCAGTACTTC. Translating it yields CASSRPQGYEQYF.

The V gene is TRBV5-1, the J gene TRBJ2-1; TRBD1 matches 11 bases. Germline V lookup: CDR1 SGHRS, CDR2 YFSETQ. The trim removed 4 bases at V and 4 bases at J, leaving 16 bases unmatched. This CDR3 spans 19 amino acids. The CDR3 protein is CASSRTGTGGHPEYNEQFF. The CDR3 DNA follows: TGCGCCAGCAGCCGTACTGGGACAGGGGGTCACCCCGAATACAATGAGCAGTTCTTC.

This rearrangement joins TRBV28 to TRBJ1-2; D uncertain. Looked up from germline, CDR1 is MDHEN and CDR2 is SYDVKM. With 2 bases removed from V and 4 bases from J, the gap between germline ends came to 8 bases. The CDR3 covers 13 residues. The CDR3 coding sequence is TGTGCCAGCAGTTTAGGGTCCCTCTATGGCTACACCTTC. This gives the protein CASSLGSLYGYTF.

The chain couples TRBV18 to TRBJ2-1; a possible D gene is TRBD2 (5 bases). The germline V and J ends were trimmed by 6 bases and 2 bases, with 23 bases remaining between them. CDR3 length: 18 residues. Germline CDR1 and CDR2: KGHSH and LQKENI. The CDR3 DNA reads TGTGCCAGCTCCCTCACCATGCCCGGACTGGAGACCTACAATGAGCAGTTCTTC. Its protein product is CASSLTMPGLETYNEQFF.

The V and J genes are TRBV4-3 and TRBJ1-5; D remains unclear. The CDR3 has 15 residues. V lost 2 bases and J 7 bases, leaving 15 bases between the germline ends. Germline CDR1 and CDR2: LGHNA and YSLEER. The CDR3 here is CASSQHLTGSQPQHF. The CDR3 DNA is TGCGCCAGCAGCCAACATTTAACCGGATCGCAGCCCCAGCATTTT.

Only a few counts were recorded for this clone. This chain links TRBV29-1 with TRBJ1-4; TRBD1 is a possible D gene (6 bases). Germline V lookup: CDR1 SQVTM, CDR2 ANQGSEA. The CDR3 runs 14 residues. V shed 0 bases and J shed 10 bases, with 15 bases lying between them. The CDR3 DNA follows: TGCAGCGTTGAAGATGGGCAGGGGATAGGAAAACTGTTTTTT. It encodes CSVEDGQGIGKLFF. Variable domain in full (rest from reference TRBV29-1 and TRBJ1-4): SAVISQKPSRDICQRGTSLTIQCQVDSQVTMMFWYRQQPGQSLTLIATANQGSEATYESGFVIDKFPISRPNLTFSTLTVSNMSPEDSSIYLCSVEDGQGIGKLFFGSGTQLSVL.

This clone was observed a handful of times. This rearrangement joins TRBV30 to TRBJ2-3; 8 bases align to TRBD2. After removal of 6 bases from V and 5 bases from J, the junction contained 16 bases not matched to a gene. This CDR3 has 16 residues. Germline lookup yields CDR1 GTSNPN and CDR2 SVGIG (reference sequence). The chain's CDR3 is CACSLDPGGAKDTQYF. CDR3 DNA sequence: TGTGCCTGTTCCCTAGACCCCGGGGGGGCCAAAGATACGCAGTATTTT.

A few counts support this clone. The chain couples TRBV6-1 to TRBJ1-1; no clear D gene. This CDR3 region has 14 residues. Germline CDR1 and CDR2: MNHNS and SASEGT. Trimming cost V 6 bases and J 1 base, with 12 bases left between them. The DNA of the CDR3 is TGTGCCAGCAGCCCAAAAGGCTCGAACACTGAAGCTTTCTTT. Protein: CASSPKGSNTEAFF.

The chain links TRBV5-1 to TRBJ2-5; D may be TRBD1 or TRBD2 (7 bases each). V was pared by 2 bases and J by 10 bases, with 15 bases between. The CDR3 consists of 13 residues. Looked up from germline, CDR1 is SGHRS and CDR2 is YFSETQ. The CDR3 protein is CASSFQTGEGQYF. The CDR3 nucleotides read TGCGCCAGCAGCTTCCAAACAGGGGAGGGCCAGTACTTC.

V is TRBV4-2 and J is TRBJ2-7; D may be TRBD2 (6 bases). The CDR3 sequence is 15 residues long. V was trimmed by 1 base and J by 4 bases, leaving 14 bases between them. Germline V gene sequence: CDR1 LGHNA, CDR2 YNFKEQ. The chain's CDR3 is CASSQGGGARYEQYF. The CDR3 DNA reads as TGTGCCAGCAGCCAAGGGGGCGGGGCTCGGTACGAGCAGTACTTC.

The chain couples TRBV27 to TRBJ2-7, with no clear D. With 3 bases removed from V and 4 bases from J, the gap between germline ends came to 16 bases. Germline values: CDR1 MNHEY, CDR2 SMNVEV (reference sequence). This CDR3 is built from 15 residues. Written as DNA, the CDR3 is TGTGCCAGCAGTTTGGGCAGCCTGGGCCTATACGAGCAGTACTTC. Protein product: CASSLGSLGLYEQYF.

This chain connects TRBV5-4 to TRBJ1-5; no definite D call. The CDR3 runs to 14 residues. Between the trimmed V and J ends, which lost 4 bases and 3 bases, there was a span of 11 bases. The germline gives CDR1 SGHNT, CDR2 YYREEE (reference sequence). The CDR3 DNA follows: TGTGCCAGCAGCGGAGAAGACTTCAATCAGCCCCAGCATTTT. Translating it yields CASSGEDFNQPQHF.

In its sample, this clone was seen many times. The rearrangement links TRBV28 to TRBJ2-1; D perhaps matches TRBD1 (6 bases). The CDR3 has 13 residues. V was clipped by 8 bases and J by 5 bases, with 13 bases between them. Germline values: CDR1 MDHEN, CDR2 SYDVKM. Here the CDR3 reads CASVDSHHNEQFF. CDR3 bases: TGTGCCAGCGTGGACAGTCATCACAATGAGCAGTTCTTC.

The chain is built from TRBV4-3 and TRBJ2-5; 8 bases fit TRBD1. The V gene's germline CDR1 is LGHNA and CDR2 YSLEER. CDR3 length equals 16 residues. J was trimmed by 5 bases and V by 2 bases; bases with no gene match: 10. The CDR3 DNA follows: TGCGCCAGCAGCCAATTACCACCGGGACAGGAGGAGACCCAGTACTTC. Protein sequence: CASSQLPPGQEETQYF.